What follows are 25 T cell receptor beta chains derived from one specimen sequenced in a study of T-cell memory formation after mild COVID-19. TCRdb recomputed calls from the 5' RACE reads with MiXCR, one row per CDR3 protein. This sample carries about 250,000 distinct CDR3 sequences, about 20% of them seen once, and the ten largest clones take roughly 23%. The sequenced material came from PBMCs or a T cell subset sorted from them (not recorded which). Every receptor here comes from a young man who had mild COVID-19 (a few samples of this study predate the infection). Cell type and time point are not known.

This clonotype occurred a few times. The V gene is TRBV4-2, the J gene TRBJ2-2, with D uncertain. CDR1 is LGHNA, CDR2 YNFKEQ, per germline. Between the trimmed V and J ends, which lost 3 bases and 4 bases, there was a span of 12 bases. The CDR3 is 15 residues long. The CDR3 loop reads CASSQAVSGTGELFF. Written as DNA, the CDR3 is TGTGCCAGCAGCCAGGCGGTTTCGGGCACCGGGGAGCTGTTTTTT.

The chain has TRBV3-1 and TRBJ2-3, with 8 bases that match TRBD2. The V segment lost 1 base and the J segment 0 bases; nucleotides outside the gene matches: 3. The CDR3 runs 16 residues. Germline CDR1 reads LGHDT; CDR2 reads YNNKEL (reference sequence). The CDR3 loop reads CASSQGAGESTDTQYF. DNA for the CDR3: TGTGCCAGCAGCCAAGGAGCGGGGGAAAGCACAGATACGCAGTATTTT.

The chain recombines TRBV18 with TRBJ2-1, with D unclear. The CDR3 length is 13 residues. Trimming stripped 0 bases from V and 6 bases from J, with 6 bases between. CDR1 KGHSH and CDR2 LQKENI come from the germline V gene. The CDR3 loop reads CASSPPSSNEQFF. The CDR3 DNA is TGTGCCAGCTCACCACCGAGCAGCAATGAGCAGTTCTTC.

The rearrangement links TRBV24-1 to TRBJ2-5; D remains ambiguous. The V gene lost 1 base and the J gene lost 1 base, with 12 bases spanning the gap. From germline, CDR1 is KGHDR and CDR2 SFDVKD. This CDR3 spans 16 amino acids. DNA for the CDR3: TGTGCCACCAGTGATTTCAGTTGGAGACGCCAAGAGACCCAGTACTTC. Its protein is CATSDFSWRRQETQYF.

The chain recombines TRBV12-3 or TRBV12-4 with TRBJ1-1, with D hard to call. V was shortened by 6 bases and J by 1 base, with 9 bases between the two germline ends. CDR3 length: 13 amino acids. The CDR3 protein is CASSRGSNTEAFF. The CDR3 nucleotides read TGTGCCAGCAGCCGGGGATCGAACACTGAAGCTTTCTTT.

In its sample, this clonotype was seen a few times. The CDR3 DNA reads as TGTGCCAGCAGCCCCTGGACTAGCAGCGAGCAGTACTTC. The encoded protein is CASSPWTSSEQYF. The chain combines TRBV14 with TRBJ2-7; 8 nucleotides match TRBD2. Looked up from germline, CDR1 is SGHDN and CDR2 is FVKESK. The CDR3 contains 13 residues. V shed 4 bases and J 6 bases; nucleotides not matched to a gene: 5.

This rearrangement joins TRBV12-3 or TRBV12-4 to TRBJ2-5; 8 nucleotides match TRBD2. The ends lost 5 bases at V and 1 base at J; junction bases unmatched: 12. This CDR3 has 17 amino acids. Written as DNA, the CDR3 is TGTGCCAGCAGTGCCGGCCCCCTAGCGGGCCGCCAAGAGACCCAGTACTTC. Protein sequence: CASSAGPLAGRQETQYF.

The rearrangement joins TRBV20-1 to TRBJ1-5; maybe TRBD1 (6 bases). This CDR3 comprises 13 residues. The V gene's germline CDR1 is DFQATT and CDR2 SNEGSKA (reference sequence). With 6 bases removed from V and 2 bases from J, the gap between germline ends came to 11 bases. The CDR3 protein is CSAGRQGNQPQHF. The CDR3 DNA reads as TGCAGTGCAGGGAGACAGGGCAATCAGCCCCAGCATTTT.

The rearrangement uses TRBV11-2 and TRBJ2-7; possible D gene TRBD1, 6 bases. With 0 bases removed from V and 1 base from J, the gap between germline ends came to 10 bases. This CDR3 has 15 amino acids. CDR1 and CDR2 from the germline V gene are SGHAT and FQNNGV. The CDR3 sequence: CASSLEATGSYEQYV. CDR3 coding DNA: TGTGCCAGCAGCTTAGAAGCGACAGGTTCCTACGAGCAGTACGTC.

This clonotype was seen more than once but under ten times. The genes are TRBV9 and TRBJ2-5, with D possibly being TRBD1 or TRBD2 (5 bases each). Trimming stripped 4 bases from V and 5 bases from J, with 18 bases between. Germline V gives CDR1 SGDLS, CDR2 YYNGEE. The CDR3 extends over 15 amino acids. The CDR3 is CASSPVFGDEETQYF. DNA of the CDR3: TGTGCCAGCAGCCCCGTATTCGGGGACGAGGAGACCCAGTACTTC.

The gene calls are TRBV20-1 and TRBJ2-3; 13 bases map to TRBD2. The CDR3 length is 16 residues. Germline loops: CDR1 DFQATT, CDR2 SNEGSKA (reference sequence). The V and J ends lost 1 base and 4 bases, in that order; junction bases with no gene match: 5. CDR3 residues: CSARVRTSGRSDTQYF. DNA of the CDR3: TGCAGTGCTAGAGTCCGGACTAGCGGGAGATCAGATACGCAGTATTTT.

This clonotype was found many times. V is TRBV5-1 and J is TRBJ2-5; D ambiguous. V gave up 3 bases and J gave up 2 bases, with 8 bases separating them. Germline assignment: CDR1 SGHRS and CDR2 YFSETQ. The CDR3 totals 13 residues. CDR3 region: CASSSGRQETQYF. The CDR3 coding sequence is TGCGCCAGCAGCTCTGGCAGACAAGAGACCCAGTACTTC.

This clonotype was recorded a few times. The rearrangement joins TRBV6-2 or TRBV6-3 to TRBJ2-7, with a tentative D call TRBD2 (6 bases). The CDR3 has 13 amino acids. The germline V and J ends were trimmed by 2 bases and 8 bases, with 13 bases remaining between them. Per the germline V gene, CDR1 is MNHEY and CDR2 is SVGEGT. This CDR3 is CASSYEEGFKQYV. The CDR3 DNA is TGTGCCAGCAGTTACGAGGAGGGGTTCAAGCAGTACGTC.

This clonotype was counted a few times. The chain has TRBV4-1 and TRBJ1-2, with D unclear. The CDR3 spans 16 residues. CDR1 and CDR2 from the germline V gene are MGHRA and YSYEKL. Trimming left V 2 bases short and J 8 bases short, with 21 bases between. CDR3 residues: CASSQPPRRPKVGYTF. Written as DNA, the CDR3 is TGCGCCAGCAGCCAACCCCCGCGGAGACCCAAAGTGGGCTACACCTTC.

This clonotype was seen ten or more times. V is TRBV6-2 or TRBV6-3 and J is TRBJ2-7; D gene unclear. This CDR3 is built from 12 residues. Germline values: CDR1 MNHEY, CDR2 SVGEGT. The V end was cut by 5 bases, the J end by 4 bases, with 9 bases between. The CDR3 DNA is TGTGCCAGCAGTCAAGGGTTTTACGAGCAGTACTTC. It codes for CASSQGFYEQYF.

This clonotype was counted between two and nine times. V and J are TRBV4-3 and TRBJ1-5; D uncertain. This CDR3 is built from 15 residues. Germline values: CDR1 LGHNA, CDR2 YSLEER. V was cut by 4 bases and J by 1 base, with 11 bases left in between. The CDR3 nucleotides read TGCGCCAGCAGCCGCGAGCTCGGAAGCAATCAGCCCCAGCATTTT. It codes for CASSRELGSNQPQHF.

Only a few counts were recorded for this clonotype. The J gene is TRBJ2-7, the V gene TRBV12-3 or TRBV12-4, with D perhaps TRBD1 or TRBD2 (5 bases each). V dropped 6 bases and J dropped 5 bases, with 20 bases sitting between them. The CDR3 runs to 15 residues. CDR3 residues: CASRGTREGTHEQYF. The CDR3 DNA follows: TGTGCCAGCAGGGGGACCAGAGAGGGTACCCACGAGCAGTACTTC.

The rearrangement links TRBV7-8 to TRBJ2-5; 9 nucleotides line up with TRBD1. This CDR3 is built from 15 residues. Trimming cost V 7 bases and J 5 bases; bases outside gene matches: 11. Germline CDR1 and CDR2: SGHVS and FQNEAQ. CDR3 residues: CASIYGQGPWETQYF. The CDR3 DNA sequence: TGTGCCAGCATATATGGACAGGGGCCATGGGAGACCCAGTACTTC.

V gene TRBV27 combines with J gene TRBJ2-1; 10 bases line up with TRBD2. Germline V CDR1 and CDR2: MNHEY, SMNVEV (reference sequence). V lost 3 bases to trimming and J lost 5 bases; unmatched junction nucleotides: 7. This CDR3 is built from 16 residues. Here the CDR3 DNA reads TGTGCCAGCAGTTTCTCCCCTAGCGGGGGCCACAATGAGCAGTTCTTC. It codes for CASSFSPSGGHNEQFF.

This chain joins TRBV20-1 and TRBJ2-7; 12 bases fit TRBD2. The junction had 8 bases not matched to a gene; V was cut back by 5 bases and J by 0 bases. The CDR3 covers 16 residues. Looked up from germline, CDR1 is DFQATT and CDR2 is SNEGSKA (reference sequence). The CDR3 DNA reads TGCAGTGCTCGTCCACGACTAGCGGGGGCCTCCTACGAGCAGTACGTC. Amino acids: CSARPRLAGASYEQYV.

This clonotype has just a few counts. This chain connects TRBV7-2 to TRBJ2-1; the D gene is possibly TRBD1 (5 bases). The CDR3 has 13 amino acids. Germline V gene data show CDR1 as SGHTA and CDR2 as FQGNSA. The V gene lost 6 bases and the J gene lost 12 bases, with 18 bases spanning the gap. CDR3 DNA: TGTGCCAGCAGTCAAGACAGCATGATAGGGCAGTTCTTC. Protein: CASSQDSMIGQFF. The variable domain in full, with the rest retrieved from reference TRBV7-2 and TRBJ2-1, is GAGVSQSPSNKVTEKGKDVELRCDPISGHTALYWYRQSLGQGLEFLIYFQGNSAPDKSGLPSDRFSAERTGGSVSTLTIQRTQQEDSAVYLCASSQDSMIGQFFGPGTRLTVL.

This clonotype turned up a few times. The genes are TRBV12-3 or TRBV12-4 and TRBJ2-7; maybe TRBD2 (7 bases). This CDR3 has 16 amino acids. V lost 4 bases to trimming and J lost 4 bases, with 20 bases between them. The CDR3 nucleotides are TGTGCCAGCAGTTCCCAAGGGGGGGCCCCTGGGTACGAGCAGTACTTC. Translated: CASSSQGGAPGYEQYF.

The table lists this clonotype with many counts. The rearrangement links TRBV4-3 to TRBJ2-3; no reliable D call. CDR1 is LGHNA, CDR2 YSLEER, per germline. This CDR3 spans 17 amino acids. Trimming pared 3 bases from V and 5 bases from J, leaving 21 bases between. The CDR3 nucleotides are TGCGCCAGCAGCCAGGGCGGTCGGTCAAGGCCGGGAGATACGCAGTATTTT. Translation: CASSQGGRSRPGDTQYF.

The chain has TRBV30 and TRBJ2-7; TRBD2 matches 11 bases. The CDR3 totals 12 residues. V lost 5 bases and J lost 6; bases outside the gene matches: 3. The V gene's germline CDR1 is GTSNPN and CDR2 SVGIG (reference sequence). The CDR3 loop is CAWGGLAVEQYF. In DNA form, the CDR3 reads TGTGCCTGGGGGGGACTAGCGGTCGAGCAGTACTTC.

This clonotype was seen a handful of times. This chain connects TRBV5-1 to TRBJ1-2; D might be TRBD1 (5 bases). This CDR3 is 15 amino acids long. CDR1 and CDR2 from the germline V gene are SGHRS and YFSETQ. Trimming took 4 bases from V and 2 from J, leaving 15 bases between them. This CDR3 is CASSKDEGFNYGYTF. The CDR3 DNA is TGCGCCAGCAGCAAGGACGAGGGGTTCAACTATGGCTACACCTTC.